This T cell receptor (beta chain) was observed in a study of blood T cell repertoires in COVID-19. TCRdb keeps only in-frame clones here, not all; method: immunoSEQ multiplex PCR. The top ten hold approximately 3.6% of the sample, which has roughly 150,000 clones, 80% seen once. Germline lookup yields CDR1 SGHTA and CDR2 FQGTGA. V lost 5 bases and J lost 6, with 9 bases in between. This CDR3 spans 12 amino acids. Sequencing was done on a sample of PBMCs or T cells enriched from blood (not recorded which). This receptor was obtained from a woman in her sixties or seventies who had recovered from COVID-19. The chain carries TRBV7-3 and TRBJ2-3, with D possibly TRBD1 on 5 matching bases. The CDR3, as DNA: TGTGCCAGCAGCACGACAGCGGATACGCAGTATTTT. Its protein product is CASSTTADTQYF.